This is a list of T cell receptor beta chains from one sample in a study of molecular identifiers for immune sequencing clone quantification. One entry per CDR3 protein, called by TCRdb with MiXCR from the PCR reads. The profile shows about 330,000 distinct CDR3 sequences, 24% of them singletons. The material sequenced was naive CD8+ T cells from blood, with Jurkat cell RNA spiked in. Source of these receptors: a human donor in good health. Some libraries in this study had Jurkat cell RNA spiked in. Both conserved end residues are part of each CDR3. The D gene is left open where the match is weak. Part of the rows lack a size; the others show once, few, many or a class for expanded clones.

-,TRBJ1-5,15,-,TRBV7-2,CASSSGDGGNQPPHF,TGTGCCAGCAGCTCCGGGGATGGGGGCAATCAGCCCCCGCATTTT
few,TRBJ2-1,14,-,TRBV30,CAWSSQGYYNEQFF,TGTGCCTGGAGTTCTCAGGGTTACTACAATGAGCAGTTCTTC
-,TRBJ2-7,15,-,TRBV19,CASSIETGKNYEQYF,TGTGCCAGTAGTATAGAAACAGGGAAGAACTACGAGCAGTACTTC
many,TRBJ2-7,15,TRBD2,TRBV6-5,CASSYRTSGRYEQYF,TGTGCCAGCAGTTATAGGACTAGCGGGAGATACGAGCAGTACTTC
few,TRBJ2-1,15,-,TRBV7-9,CASSQDSRSYNEQFF,TGTGCCAGCAGCCAAGACAGCCGCTCCTACAATGAGCAGTTCTTC
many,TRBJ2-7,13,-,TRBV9,CASSVGDTYEQYF,TGTGCCAGCAGCGTAGGGGACACTTACGAGCAGTACTTC
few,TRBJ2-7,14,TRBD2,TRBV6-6,CASSSSGSSYEQYF,TGTGCCAGCAGTTCGAGCGGGAGCTCCTACGAGCAGTACTTC
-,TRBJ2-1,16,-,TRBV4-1,CASSQDSQDTYNEQFF,TGCGCCAGCAGCCAAGATTCCCAGGACACCTACAATGAGCAGTTCTTC
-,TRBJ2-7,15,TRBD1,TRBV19,CASNPGQVYSYEQYF,TGTGCCAGTAACCCGGGACAGGTATACTCCTACGAGCAGTACTTC
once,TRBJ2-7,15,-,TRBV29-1,CSIEFGRFYSYEQYF,TGCAGCATTGAATTCGGCAGATTCTACTCCTACGAGCAGTACTTC
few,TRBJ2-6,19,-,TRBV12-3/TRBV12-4,CASSFEDPVQTSGANVLTF,TGTGCCAGCAGTTTTGAAGACCCCGTGCAAACCTCTGGGGCCAACGTCCTGACTTTC
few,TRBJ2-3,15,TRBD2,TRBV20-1,CSAEVLAGVPDTQYF,TGCAGTGCTGAGGTCCTAGCGGGGGTCCCAGATACGCAGTATTTT
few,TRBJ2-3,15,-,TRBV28,CASSLLRGRPDTQYF,TGTGCCAGCAGTCTTCTCCGGGGGCGCCCAGATACGCAGTATTTT
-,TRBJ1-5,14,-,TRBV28,CASDSHQAAQPQHF,TGTGCCAGCGATTCCCATCAGGCCGCTCAGCCCCAGCATTTT
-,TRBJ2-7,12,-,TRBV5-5,CVSSFGAYEQYF,TGTGTCAGCAGCTTCGGCGCCTACGAGCAGTACTTC
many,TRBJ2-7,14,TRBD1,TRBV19,CASSIGQGVYEQYF,TGTGCCAGTAGTATTGGACAGGGAGTCTACGAGCAGTACTTC
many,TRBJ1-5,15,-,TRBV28,CASSLSLQGNQPQHF,TGTGCCAGCAGTTTATCCCTTCAGGGCAATCAGCCCCAGCATTTT
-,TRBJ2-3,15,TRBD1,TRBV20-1,CSARDRLTGADTQYF,TGCAGTGCTAGAGATCGTTTGACAGGGGCAGATACGCAGTATTTT
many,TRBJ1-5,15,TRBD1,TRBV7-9,CASSSGQSSNQPQHF,TGTGCCAGCAGTTCGGGACAGAGTAGCAATCAGCCCCAGCATTTT
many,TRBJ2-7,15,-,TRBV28,CASSLRGMLSYEQYF,TGTGCCAGCAGTTTAAGGGGTATGTTGTCCTACGAGCAGTACTTC
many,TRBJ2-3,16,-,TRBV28,CASSFSVADRTDTQYF,TGTGCCAGCAGTTTTTCCGTAGCGGACCGCACAGATACGCAGTATTTT
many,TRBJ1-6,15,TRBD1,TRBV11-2,CASSTGQGRRSPLHF,TGTGCCAGCAGCACGGGACAGGGGAGACGTTCACCCCTCCACTTT
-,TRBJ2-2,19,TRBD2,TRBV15,CATQSRGASGGLNTGELFF,TGTGCCACACAGTCGCGCGGGGCTAGCGGGGGCCTGAACACCGGGGAGCTGTTTTTT
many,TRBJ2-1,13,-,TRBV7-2,CASLRGLGGEQFF,TGTGCCAGTTTAAGGGGCCTGGGCGGTGAGCAGTTCTTC
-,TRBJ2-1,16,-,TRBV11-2,CASRPTGVSPYNEQFF,TGTGCCAGCAGACCTACGGGGGTCAGCCCCTACAATGAGCAGTTCTTC
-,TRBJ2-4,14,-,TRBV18,CASSPPLSKNIQYF,TGTGCCAGCTCACCACCGCTCAGTAAAAACATTCAGTACTTC
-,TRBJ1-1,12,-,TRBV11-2,CASSLVWTEAFF,TGTGCCAGCAGCTTAGTGTGGACTGAAGCTTTCTTT
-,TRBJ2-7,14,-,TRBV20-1,CSASAGTDSYEQYF,TGCAGTGCTAGTGCGGGGACTGATTCCTACGAGCAGTACTTC
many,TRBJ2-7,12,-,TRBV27,CASSLTGSEQYF,TGTGCCAGCAGCCTAACAGGGTCCGAGCAGTACTTC
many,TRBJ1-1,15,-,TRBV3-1,CASSQDYLSNTEAFF,TGTGCCAGCAGCCAAGATTATCTTTCGAACACTGAAGCTTTCTTT
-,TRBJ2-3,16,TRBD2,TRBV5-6,CAGSSGTRGLLDTQYF,TGTGCCGGCAGCTCAGGGACTAGAGGGCTTCTGGACACGCAGTATTTT
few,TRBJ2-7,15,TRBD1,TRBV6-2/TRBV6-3,CASSRVVGTDYEQYF,TGTGCCAGCAGCCGCGTGGTTGGGACAGACTACGAGCAGTACTTC
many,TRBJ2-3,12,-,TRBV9,CASSGYTDTQYF,TGTGCCAGCAGCGGGTACACAGATACGCAGTATTTT
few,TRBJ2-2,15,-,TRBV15,CATSRVLDNTGELFF,TGTGCCACCAGCAGAGTCCTGGATAACACCGGGGAGCTGTTTTTT